The 9 T cell receptor beta chains given below trace back to one sample, sequenced in a study of control samples from healthy donors and cancer patients (TCRdb year 2020). The library was prepared using the immunoSEQ multiplex PCR assay. In its TCRdb copy, this immuneACCESS table keeps in-frame sequences only and misses some clones. Where compared with another copy, unresolved V genes explain less than half of these, and the others have no known cause. This sample lists about 190,000 clones; approximately 91% were detected once. The ten largest clones take up approximately 1.8% of the sample. The specimen sequenced was blood. Receptors were obtained from a man aged 25 to 45 in good health.

The chain links TRBV5-4 to TRBJ2-6; D may be TRBD1 (5 bases). Between the trimmed V and J ends, which lost 3 bases and 0 bases, there was a span of 10 bases. Germline-derived CDR1 and CDR2 are SGHNT and YYREEE (reference sequence). The CDR3 extends over 16 amino acids. DNA for the CDR3: TGTGCCAGCAGCTGGGGCCCGGCCTCTGGGGCCAACGTCCTGACTTTC. Translated, it gives CASSWGPASGANVLTF.

The V and J genes are TRBV27 and TRBJ2-7; D uncertain. CDR3 length: 15 amino acids. Trimming pared 0 bases from V and 7 bases from J, leaving 16 bases between. Germline CDR1 MNHEY, CDR2 SMNVEV (reference sequence). The CDR3 region has the DNA TGTGCCAGCAGTTTATCAGGGTATAGCCTCCCGGAGCAGTACTTC. Translated: CASSLSGYSLPEQYF.

The chain is built from TRBV2 and TRBJ1-4; D possibly corresponds to TRBD1 (5 bases). CDR3 size: 15 residues. V was cut by 3 bases and J by 8 bases, with 16 bases left in between. CDR1 and CDR2 from the germline V gene are SNHLY and FYNNEI. The DNA of the CDR3 is TGTGCCAGCAGTGATGAGTCGGCAGGGAAAGAAAAACTGTTTTTT. Its protein is CASSDESAGKEKLFF.

The V gene is TRBV7-2, the J gene TRBJ2-3; TRBD2 agrees at 10 bases. Germline values: CDR1 SGHTA, CDR2 FQGNSA. This CDR3 has 17 amino acids. V was clipped by 2 bases and J by 3 bases; unmatched bases: 8. The CDR3 nucleotides are TGTGCCAGCAGCTTACGCCTGACTAGCGGGCGGACAGATACGCAGTATTTT. Its translation is CASSLRLTSGRTDTQYF.

The chain is built from TRBV19 and TRBJ1-4; 7 bases map to TRBD1. The CDR3 loop spans 13 amino acids. Germline CDR1 is LNHDA and CDR2 is SQIVND (reference sequence). V was pared by 7 bases and J by 6 bases, with 5 bases of the junction left unmatched. CDR3 DNA: TGTGCCAGTAAGCGGACAGGTGATGAAAAACTGTTTTTT. This translates into CASKRTGDEKLFF.

This chain connects TRBV3-1 (or the pseudogene TRBV3-2) to TRBJ1-3; D call uncertain. Trimming cost V 1 base and J 8 bases, with 9 bases left between them. Germline lookup yields CDR1 LGHDT and CDR2 YNNKEL (reference sequence). The CDR3 consists of 13 residues. The CDR3 loop reads CASSQGDAYTIYF. Written as DNA, the CDR3 is TGTGCCAGCAGCCAAGGGGATGCCTACACCATATATTTT.

This chain connects TRBV15 to TRBJ2-1; TRBD1 matches at 10 bases. V lost 3 bases and J lost 6; bases outside the gene matches: 5. Germline values: CDR1 LNHNV, CDR2 YYDKDF (reference sequence). The CDR3 loop spans 15 amino acids. The chain's CDR3 is CATSRRDRGANEQFF. Here the CDR3 DNA reads TGTGCCACCAGCAGGCGGGACAGGGGTGCCAATGAGCAGTTCTTC.

The chain carries TRBV24-1 and TRBJ1-5; 10 nucleotides agree with TRBD1. The CDR3 spans 13 residues. V was pared by 6 bases and J by 7 bases, with 2 bases of the junction left unmatched. Germline V CDR1 and CDR2: KGHDR, SFDVKD. The CDR3: CATSSTGGQPQHF. DNA of the CDR3: TGTGCCACCAGTTCGACAGGGGGCCAGCCCCAGCATTTT.

This clone appeared a single time. Other DNA sequences in the same sample also yield this CDR3. V is TRBV7-3 and J is TRBJ1-3; a weak D match, TRBD1 (5 bases). The CDR3 has 16 residues. CDR1 and CDR2 from the germline V gene are SGHTA and FQGTGA. V shed 1 base and J shed 2 bases, with 12 bases lying between them. CDR3 in DNA: TGTGCCAGCAGCTTAAGGGGCCCCGGGGCTGGAAACACCATATATTTT. Protein sequence: CASSLRGPGAGNTIYF. Full variable domain (rest looked up from reference TRBV7-3 and TRBJ1-3): GAGVSQTPSNKVTEKGKYVELRCDPISGHTALYWYRQSLGQGPEFLIYFQGTGAADDSGLPNDRFFAVRPEGSVSTLKIQRTERGDSAVYLCASSLRGPGAGNTIYFGEGSWLTVV.